One T cell receptor (beta chain) is described in this entry. Its antigen is not identified. A much larger clonotype is one base distant, so this may be a read error. This sample was taken from a study of glioma-infiltrating T cells. Study as a whole: Low-grade gliomas were grade II; glioblastomas were grade IV at initial diagnosis. Study results and limitations: Patients with low tissue-blood divergence carried a signature set of shared blood CDR3 motifs. Non-neoplastic patients had below-expected tissue-blood divergence, while all gliomas exceeded expectation.

Germline CDR1 reads MDHEN; CDR2 reads SYDVKM. The CDR3 extends over 14 amino acids. The iRepertoire nested amplicon-rescue multiplex PCR amplified TCR alpha and beta CDR3s from RNA. Tissue mRNA or PBMC total RNA, roughly 100-400 ng, went into one-step reverse transcription and amplification. Using its own MiXCR run on the multiplex PCR reads, TCRdb lists one record per CDR3 protein. The table includes more than 300,000 distinct CDR3 sequences, around 45% detected once. V is TRBV28 and J is TRBJ2-6, with D unclear. The source is a human donor with low-grade glioma or glioblastoma, undergoing nonglioma brain surgery, or in good health (not recorded which). Sequencing input: glioma tissue, nonneoplastic brain tissue, or PBMCs (not recorded which). The CDR3 is CARSWFPGANVLTF. The CDR3, as DNA: TGTGCCAGGAGTTGGTTTCCAGGGGCCAACGTCCTGACTTTC.